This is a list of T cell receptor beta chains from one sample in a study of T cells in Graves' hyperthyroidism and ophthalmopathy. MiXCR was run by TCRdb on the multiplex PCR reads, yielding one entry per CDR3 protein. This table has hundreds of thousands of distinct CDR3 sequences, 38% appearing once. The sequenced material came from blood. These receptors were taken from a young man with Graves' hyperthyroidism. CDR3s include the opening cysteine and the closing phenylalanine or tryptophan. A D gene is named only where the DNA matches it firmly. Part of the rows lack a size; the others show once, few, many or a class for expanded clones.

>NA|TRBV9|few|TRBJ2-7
TGTGCCAGCAGCGTAGGGGATGGGGGCCCGGGGTACGAGCAGTACTTC
CASSVGDGGPGYEQYF
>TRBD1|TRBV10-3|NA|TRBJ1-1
TGTGCCGGAAGAAGGACAGGGGATGTGAACACTGAGGCTTTCTTT
CAGRRTGDVNTEAFF
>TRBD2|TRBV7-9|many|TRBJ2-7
TGTGCCAGCAGCGAACTAGCGGGAAACGACGAGCAGTACTTC
CASSELAGNDEQYF
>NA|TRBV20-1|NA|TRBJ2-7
TGCAGTGCTAGTGCCAGGGATGCCGATGGCTACGAGCAGTACTTC
CSASARDADGYEQYF
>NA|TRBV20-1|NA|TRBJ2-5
TGCAGTGCTCTTCAAGAGGTAGCCCGAGAGACCCAGTACTTC
CSALQEVARETQYF
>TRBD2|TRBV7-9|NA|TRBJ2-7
TGTGCCAGCAGCCCTAGCGGCCAGACCTACGAGCAGTACTTC
CASSPSGQTYEQYF
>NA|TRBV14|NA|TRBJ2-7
TGTGCCAGCCAGGACCCCTTGAGCTCCTACGAGCAGTACTTC
CASQDPLSSYEQYF
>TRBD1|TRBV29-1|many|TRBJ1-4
TGCAGCGTTGGACAGGGGGACGAAAAACTGTTTTTT
CSVGQGDEKLFF
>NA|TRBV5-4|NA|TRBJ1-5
TGTGCCAGCAAATCCAGACGGAGGAACAATCAGCCCCAGCATTTT
CASKSRRRNNQPQHF
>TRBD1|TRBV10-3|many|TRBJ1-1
TGTGCCATCAGTGGGGACAGCACTGAAGCTTTCTTT
CAISGDSTEAFF
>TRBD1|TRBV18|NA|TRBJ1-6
TGTGCCAGCTCAAGGTCCGGGACAGGGGATTCACCCCTCCACTTT
CASSRSGTGDSPLHF
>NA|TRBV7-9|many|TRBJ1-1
TGTGCCAGCAGCTCTGAATATGGAGTGAACACTGAAGCTTTCTTT
CASSSEYGVNTEAFF
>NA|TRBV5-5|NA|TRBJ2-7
TGTGCCAGCAGCCCCTCCGTGAGGGTCCCCTACGAGCAGTACTTC
CASSPSVRVPYEQYF
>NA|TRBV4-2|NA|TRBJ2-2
TGTGCCAGCAGCCAAGATCGGGTGCCCGGGGAGCTGTTTTTT
CASSQDRVPGELFF
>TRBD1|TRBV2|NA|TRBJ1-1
TGTGCCAGCTCTGACCAGGACAGGGAGACGAACACTGAAGCTTTCTTT
CASSDQDRETNTEAFF
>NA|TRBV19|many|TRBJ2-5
TGTGCCAGTAGTTTCTCTCAGAGCGAGACCCAGTACTTC
CASSFSQSETQYF
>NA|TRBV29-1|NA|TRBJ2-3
TGCAGCGTTTTTTCCCCCGCAGATACGCAGTATTTT
CSVFSPADTQYF
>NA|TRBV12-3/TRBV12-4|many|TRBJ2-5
TGTGCCAGCAGGAAGGAGGGAGAGACCCAGTACTTC
CASRKEGETQYF
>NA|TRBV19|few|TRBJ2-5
TGTGCCAGTAGCAGGGACACCGGGCGCGGGACCCAGTACTTC
CASSRDTGRGTQYF
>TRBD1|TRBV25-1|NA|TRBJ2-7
TGTGCCAGCAGTGATGTCGGGACAGGGGTGTCCTACGAGCAGTACTTC
CASSDVGTGVSYEQYF
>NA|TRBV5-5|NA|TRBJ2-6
TGTGCCAGCAGCTTCCGATACGCCGGGGCCAACGTCCTGACTTTC
CASSFRYAGANVLTF
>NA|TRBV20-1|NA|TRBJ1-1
TGCAGTGCATCGTTATCCAGGGGTTCGGACACTGAAGCTTTCTTT
CSASLSRGSDTEAFF
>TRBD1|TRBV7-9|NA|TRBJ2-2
TGTGCCAGCAGCTTACTTAGTCTTTTTGGGGACAGAGCCACCGGGGAGCTGTTTTTT
CASSLLSLFGDRATGELFF
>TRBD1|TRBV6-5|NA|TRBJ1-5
TGTGCCAGCAGTTACTCGACAGGGAGGTTCGCGCCCCAGCATTTT
CASSYSTGRFAPQHF
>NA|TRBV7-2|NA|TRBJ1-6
TGCGCCAGCAGCCAAGAATCCCGTGGGGATTCACCCCTCCACTTT
CASSQESRGDSPLHF
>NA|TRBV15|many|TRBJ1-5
TGTGCCACCAGCAGAGTAACGTTTAGCAATCAGCCCCAGCATTTT
CATSRVTFSNQPQHF
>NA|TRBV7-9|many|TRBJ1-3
TGTGCCAGCAGCCGGACCCAAGGAAACACCATATATTTT
CASSRTQGNTIYF
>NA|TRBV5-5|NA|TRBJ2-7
TGTGCCACCTGCCGGGACACCAGCTCCTACGAGCAGTACTTC
CATCRDTSSYEQYF
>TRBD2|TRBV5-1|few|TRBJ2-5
TGCGCCAGCAGCTGGGGGACTAGCGGGATTCGGGCCCAGTACTTC
CASSWGTSGIRAQYF
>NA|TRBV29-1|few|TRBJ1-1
TGCAGCGTTGAATCCCCAGAAGGCGGCACTGAAGCTTTCTTT
CSVESPEGGTEAFF
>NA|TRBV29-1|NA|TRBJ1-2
TGCAGCGTCCTCGGGGCAGGGTCTGGCTACACCTTC
CSVLGAGSGYTF
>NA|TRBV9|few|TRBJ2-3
TGTGCCAGCAGCGGAGATACGCAGTATTTT
CASSGDTQYF
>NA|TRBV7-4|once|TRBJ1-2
TGCGCCAGCAGCCAAGACGCTACAGGGAACTATGGCTACACCTTC
CASSQDATGNYGYTF
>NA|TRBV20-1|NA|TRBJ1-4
TGCAGTGCTAGCGATTGGGGGGAAGGCGAAAAACTGTTTTTT
CSASDWGEGEKLFF
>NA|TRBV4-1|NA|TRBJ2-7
TGCGCCAGCAGCCAAACGGCCTTAGGGGTCTACGAGCAGTACTTC
CASSQTALGVYEQYF
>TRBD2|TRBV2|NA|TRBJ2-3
TGTGCCAGTCTCGGACTAGCGGGACTCACAGATACGCAGTATTTT
CASLGLAGLTDTQYF
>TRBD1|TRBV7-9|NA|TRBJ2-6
TGTGCCAGCAGCGTAGAGGGACAGGGGTCTGGGGCCAACGTCCTGACTTTC
CASSVEGQGSGANVLTF
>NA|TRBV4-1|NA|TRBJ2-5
TGCGCCAGCAGCCGTCATTGGAAAGAGACCCAGTACTTC
CASSRHWKETQYF
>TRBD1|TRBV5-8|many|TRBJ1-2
TGTGCCAGCAGCTTGGACAGGGGAGACTATGGCTACACCTTC
CASSLDRGDYGYTF
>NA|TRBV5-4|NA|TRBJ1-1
TGTGCCAGCAGCAACCCCTTTCGGTCTGGGTGGGACACTGAAGCTTTCTTT
CASSNPFRSGWDTEAFF
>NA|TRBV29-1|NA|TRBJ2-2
TGCAGCTCCTCGGAAGGGGTCGGGTCGAACACCGGGGAGCTGTTTTTT
CSSSEGVGSNTGELFF
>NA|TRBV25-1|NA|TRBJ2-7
TGTCTCGGCTCTCTCCTTGAGCGTCTGGCCTACGAGCAGTACTTC
CLGSLLERLAYEQYF
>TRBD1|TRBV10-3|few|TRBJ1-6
TGTGCCATCAGGGGGACAGTTTATTCACCCCTCCACTTT
CAIRGTVYSPLHF
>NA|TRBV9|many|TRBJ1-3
TGTGCCAGCAGCGCCGACGGAGTTGAGTTTGGAAACACCATATATTTT
CASSADGVEFGNTIYF
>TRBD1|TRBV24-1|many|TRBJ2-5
TGTGCCACCAGTGATCCGGGACAGGGTGGACAGACCCAGTACTTC
CATSDPGQGGQTQYF
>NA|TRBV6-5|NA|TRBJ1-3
TGTGCCAGCAGCAATACCGGGGCTATCTCGGGAAACACCATATATTTT
CASSNTGAISGNTIYF
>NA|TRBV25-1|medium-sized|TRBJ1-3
TGTGCCAGCAGTGATGGAGGGGCTGGAAACACCATATATTTT
CASSDGGAGNTIYF
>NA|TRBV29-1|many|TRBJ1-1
TGCAGCGTCGAGACAGGATCGAACACTGAAGCTTTCTTT
CSVETGSNTEAFF
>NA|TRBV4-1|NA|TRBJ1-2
TGCGCCAGCAGCCAAGAGTGGCTCGGGCGGGACACCTTC
CASSQEWLGRDTF
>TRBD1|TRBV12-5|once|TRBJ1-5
TGTGCCAGCGGCATGACCGGACAGGGAAGGAATCAGCCCCAGCATTTT
CASGMTGQGRNQPQHF
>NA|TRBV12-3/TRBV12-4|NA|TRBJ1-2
TGTGCCAGCAGTTATCAGGGTAGGGCGCGGGGCTACACCTTC
CASSYQGRARGYTF
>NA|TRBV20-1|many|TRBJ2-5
TGCAGTGCTAGAGATGGAGGGAAGGAGACCCAGTACTTC
CSARDGGKETQYF
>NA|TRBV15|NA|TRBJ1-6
TGTGCCACCAGCAGCCATAGCCATTCACCCCTCCACTTT
CATSSHSHSPLHF
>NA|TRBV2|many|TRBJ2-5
TGTGCCAGCAGTGAATGGGCTGGGAAGACCCAGTACTTC
CASSEWAGKTQYF
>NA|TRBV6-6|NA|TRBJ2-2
TGTGCCAGCATGGTCATCCTGAACACCGGGGAGCTGTTTTTT
CASMVILNTGELFF
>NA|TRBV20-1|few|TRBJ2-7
TGCAGTGCTAAGGTCAGGGGGGCCGAGCAGTACTTC
CSAKVRGAEQYF
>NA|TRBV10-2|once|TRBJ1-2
TGCGCCAGCAGTGCGTCCAACTCTGACAGGCCCAACTTC
CASSASNSDRPNF
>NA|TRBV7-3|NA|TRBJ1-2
TGTGCCAGCAGCCCGACCGGAGGACTGCAAATCCCCTATGGCTACACCTTC
CASSPTGGLQIPYGYTF
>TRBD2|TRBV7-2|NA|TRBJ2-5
TGTGCCAGCAGCCCCGGGGGACTAGCGGGAGGAGGGCAAGAGACCCAGTACTTC
CASSPGGLAGGGQETQYF
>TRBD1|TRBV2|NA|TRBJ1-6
TGTGTCAGCAGTGAAACAGGGGGAAATTCACCCCTCCACTTT
CVSSETGGNSPLHF